This T cell receptor beta chain was captured in a study of cytomegalovirus exposure and HLA in healthy donors. Regarding the study as a whole: For TCR beta chains, V- and J-gene trimming was later linked to a missense DCLRE1C variant.

The primer mix had 60 Vbeta and 13 Jbeta primers. In the original analysis: Later, roughly 86 million unique TCR beta chains were counted in an analysis, and about 10 million of them were shared. Clones were sequenced by immunoSEQ multiplex PCR, and TCRdb holds only the in-frame ones, with some missing. V, J and clone size are taken as reported in that table, and D and trimming were inferred from the DNA itself. The data show approximately 140,000 clones, about four fifths seen once. This clone has a handful of counts. The antigen remains undetermined. The CDR3 loop spans 13 amino acids. Trimming cost V 8 bases and J 8 bases, with 18 bases left between them. Germline CDR1 and CDR2: MNHNY and SVGAGI (reference sequence).

This sequence originates from a woman between 40 and 55 years old in good health and CMV-seronegative. The sequencing input was PBMCs. V and J are TRBV6-6 and TRBJ1-2; possible D gene TRBD1, 6 bases. The CDR3 here is CASRTPTGRGYTF. Here the CDR3 DNA reads TGTGCCAGCCGAACACCAACAGGGCGGGGCTACACCTTC.